Listed below are T cell receptor beta chains from one sample, sequenced in a study of OX40 agonist ivuxolimab in advanced cancers. Method: immunoSEQ multiplex PCR; TCRdb's copy keeps in-frame clones and lacks some. The data show more than 10,000 clones, 60% to 85% seen once. This sample comprised CD4+ or CD8+ T cells sorted from blood, obtained in a trial of the OX40 agonist ivuxolimab. The receptors were gathered from an adult with an advanced solid tumor such as melanoma, head and neck, liver or kidney cancer. Each CDR3 is given with its conserved first and last residue. Fields, in order: V gene, J gene, D gene, clone size, CDR3 protein, CDR3 DNA. D genes are given only for firm matches. Size is omitted from some rows. Given values are once, few, many or a class for expanded clones.

>TRBV10-3|TRBJ2-5|TRBD1|.
CAIRQGEETQYF
TGTGCCATCAGACAGGGGGAAGAGACCCAGTACTTC
>TRBV15|TRBJ1-4|.|few
CATSRPGPEKLFF
TGTGCCACCAGCAGACCGGGACCTGAAAAACTGTTTTTT
>TRBV10-3|TRBJ1-2|TRBD1|.
CASSDVTGTGYYGYTF
TGTGCCAGCAGCGACGTTACCGGGACAGGGTACTATGGCTACACCTTC
>TRBV27|TRBJ2-5|.|.
CASRPFVGGAKRTQYF
TGTGCCAGCAGGCCGTTTGTGGGGGGGGCTAAGAGAACCCAGTACTTC
>TRBV28|TRBJ2-7|TRBD1|.
CASIGTDSYEQYF
TGTGCCAGTATCGGGACAGACTCCTACGAGCAGTACTTC
>TRBV11-2|TRBJ2-7|.|.
CASSTNLQGLGEQYF
TGTGCCAGCAGCACCAACTTACAGGGTCTCGGCGAGCAGTACTTC
>TRBV6-6|TRBJ1-1|.|.
CASSNRFSAFF
TGTGCCAGCAGCAACAGGTTCTCGGCTTTCTTT
>TRBV5-4|TRBJ2-7|TRBD1|few
CASSWGQGSDEQYF
TGTGCCAGCAGCTGGGGACAGGGGAGTGACGAGCAGTACTTC
>TRBV5-6|TRBJ2-7|TRBD2|.
CASSTGTRFHEQYF
TGTGCCAGCAGCACCGGGACTAGGTTCCACGAGCAGTACTTC
>TRBV4-1|TRBJ2-1|.|.
CASSKGGTEQFF
TGCGCCAGCAGCAAAGGGGGGACCGAGCAGTTCTTC
>TRBV12-5|TRBJ2-1|.|.
CASGHGGTYNEQFF
TGTGCTAGTGGTCATGGGGGGACTTACAATGAGCAGTTCTTC
>TRBV7-2|TRBJ1-4|.|.
CASSPTGGAGEKLFF
TGTGCCAGCAGCCCCACCGGAGGGGCAGGAGAAAAACTGTTTTTT
>TRBV4-1|TRBJ1-5|.|.
CASSPRRSDRSNQPQHF
TGCGCCAGCAGCCCGCGGCGAAGTGACAGAAGCAATCAGCCCCAGCATTTT
>TRBV28|TRBJ2-5|.|few
CASSLSWANLGETQYF
TGTGCCAGCAGTTTATCTTGGGCTAACCTCGGGGAGACCCAGTACTTC
>TRBV6-1|TRBJ1-2|TRBD1|.
CAIEGADGYTF
TGTGCCATCGAGGGGGCGGATGGCTACACCTTC
>TRBV6-4|TRBJ2-3|TRBD2|.
CASSEGAGSTGTQYF
TGTGCCAGCAGTGAAGGAGCGGGAAGCACAGGTACGCAGTATTTT
>TRBV27|TRBJ1-6|.|.
CASTVLGTPLHF
TGTGCCAGCACCGTCCTGGGGACACCCCTCCACTTT
>TRBV30|TRBJ2-7|.|once
CAWSNQGGYEQYF
TGTGCCTGGAGTAACCAGGGGGGCTACGAGCAGTACTTC
>TRBV28|TRBJ2-2|.|large
CASSVNVEGGELFF
TGTGCCAGCAGTGTTAATGTAGAGGGCGGGGAGCTGTTTTTT
>TRBV11-2|TRBJ2-1|.|.
CASSLDLAGEQFF
TGTGCCAGCAGCTTAGACTTGGCGGGCGAGCAGTTCTTC
>TRBV6-4|TRBJ2-3|.|.
CASSEGGGADTQYF
TGTGCCAGCAGTGAGGGGGGAGGAGCAGATACGCAGTATTTT
>TRBV2|TRBJ1-5|.|few
CASSEWGDSNQPQHF
TGTGCCAGCAGTGAATGGGGGGATAGCAATCAGCCCCAGCATTTT
>TRBV7-3|TRBJ2-3|TRBD2|once
CASSAQTSGSQDTQYF
TGTGCCAGCAGCGCCCAAACTAGCGGGAGTCAAGATACGCAGTATTTT
>TRBV7-2|TRBJ2-7|.|.
CASSLGQIYEQYF
TGTGCCAGCAGCTTAGGACAGATCTACGAGCAGTACTTC
>TRBV6-5|TRBJ2-7|.|.
CASSHTSSYEQYF
TGTGCCAGCAGCCACACGAGCTCCTACGAGCAGTACTTC
>TRBV19|TRBJ1-5|.|large
CASSMFGGPGNQPQHF
TGTGCCAGTAGTATGTTCGGAGGGCCCGGCAATCAGCCCCAGCATTTT
>TRBV19|TRBJ2-7|TRBD2|once
CASSTLTGGGYEQYF
TGTGCCAGTAGTACCCTGACCGGGGGGGGCTACGAGCAGTACTTC
>TRBV4-2|TRBJ2-6|.|.
CASSQDQGVGANVLTF
TGTGCCAGCAGCCAAGATCAAGGGGTTGGGGCCAACGTCCTGACTTTC
>TRBV27|TRBJ2-5|TRBD1|once
CASRDRGQETQYF
TGTGCCAGCCGGGACAGGGGGCAAGAGACCCAGTACTTC
>TRBV19|TRBJ1-5|.|few
CASSWTVNQPQHF
TGTGCCAGTAGTTGGACAGTCAATCAGCCCCAGCATTTT
>TRBV11-2|TRBJ2-3|.|.
CASSLDLTTDTQYF
TGTGCCAGCAGCTTAGATCTAACCACAGATACGCAGTATTTT
>TRBV21-1|TRBJ2-4|.|.
CASSTPVFDIQYF
TGTGCCAGCAGCACCCCGGTGTTCGACATTCAGTACTTC
>TRBV12-5|TRBJ2-1|TRBD2|once
CASARGGSYNEQFF
TGTGCTAGTGCCCGGGGGGGGTCCTACAATGAGCAGTTCTTC
>TRBV7-3|TRBJ2-1|TRBD2|.
CASSSISGSNEQFF
TGTGCCAGCAGCTCCATTAGCGGGAGCAATGAGCAGTTCTTC
>TRBV4-3|TRBJ2-7|.|.
CASSQEDGLYSYEQYF
TGCGCCAGCAGCCAAGAAGACGGGCTCTACTCCTACGAGCAGTACTTC
>TRBV15|TRBJ2-1|.|medium-sized
CATSREANYNEQFF
TGTGCCACCAGCAGAGAGGCAAATTACAATGAGCAGTTCTTC
>TRBV13|TRBJ2-3|.|once
CASSLRGIADTQYF
TGTGCCAGCAGCTTACGAGGGATCGCAGATACGCAGTATTTT
>TRBV5-1|TRBJ1-3|.|.
CASSSMTAGNTIYF
TGCGCCAGCAGCTCGATGACAGCTGGAAACACCATATATTTT
>TRBV7-2|TRBJ2-7|TRBD2|.
CASSLVGGSSYEQYF
TGTGCCAGCAGCTTAGTGGGCGGGAGCTCCTACGAGCAGTACTTC
>TRBV28|TRBJ1-3|.|.
CASGEGVSGNTIYF
TGTGCCAGCGGAGAGGGTGTCTCTGGAAACACCATATATTTT
>TRBV7-2|TRBJ1-5|TRBD1|once
CASRAPTGGPEDQPQHF
TGTGCCAGCAGAGCCCCGACAGGGGGGCCCGAGGATCAGCCCCAGCATTTT
>TRBV6-4|TRBJ2-2|TRBD1|few
CASSDSGTGSGELFF
TGTGCCAGCAGTGACTCCGGGACAGGGTCCGGGGAGCTGTTTTTT
>TRBV6-4|TRBJ2-1|TRBD2|medium-sized
CASSDTSVSEQFF
TGTGCCAGCAGTGACACTAGCGTAAGTGAGCAGTTCTTC
>TRBV4-3|TRBJ2-1|TRBD2|.
CASSQGKRGDNEQFF
TGCGCCAGCAGCCAAGGGAAGCGGGGGGACAATGAGCAGTTCTTC
>TRBV5-6|TRBJ2-1|TRBD1|few
CASTRTGLHEQFF
TGTGCCAGCACTCGGACAGGGCTGCATGAGCAGTTCTTC
>TRBV27|TRBJ2-7|TRBD2|.
CASRSSAGGFYEQYF
TGTGCCAGCAGATCTTCGGCGGGAGGGTTTTACGAGCAGTACTTC
>TRBV6-4|TRBJ1-2|TRBD1|.
CASSDVTGTGYYGYTF
TGTGCCAGCAGCGACGTTACCGGGACAGGGTACTATGGCTACACCTTC
>TRBV5-1|TRBJ2-1|.|.
CASSFMSEYNEQFF
TGCGCCAGCAGCTTTATGTCGGAATACAATGAGCAGTTCTTC
>TRBV19|TRBJ2-7|TRBD2|.
CASGLGYEQYF
TGTGCCAGTGGACTAGGCTACGAGCAGTACTTC
>TRBV7-8|TRBJ1-4|.|.
CASSLVSGMNEKLFF
TGTGCCAGCAGCTTAGTTTCAGGGATGAATGAAAAACTGTTTTTT
>TRBV15|TRBJ1-2|.|.
CATSRDAQGIYGYTF
TGTGCCACCAGCAGAGATGCTCAAGGAATCTATGGCTACACCTTC
>TRBV27|TRBJ2-7|.|medium-sized
CASSSDSGYEQYF
TGTGCCAGCAGTTCAGACAGTGGGTACGAGCAGTACTTC
>TRBV18|TRBJ2-1|TRBD1|.
CASSPRTGAYNEQFF
TGTGCCAGCTCACCACGGACAGGGGCATACAATGAGCAGTTCTTC
>TRBV28|TRBJ2-5|TRBD2|.
CASRLAGGQETQYF
TGTGCCAGCAGATTAGCGGGGGGCCAAGAGACCCAGTACTTC
>TRBV2|TRBJ1-2|.|.
CAGFGRASGYTF
TGTGCGGGTTTCGGCAGGGCGTCTGGCTACACCTTC